The 21 T cell receptor beta chains below were found in one sample sequenced in a study of T cell repertoires in cytomegalovirus infection. TCRdb ran MiXCR on the reads and lists one entry per CDR3 protein. Of roughly 200,000 distinct CDR3 sequences detected, about a sixth appear once; the ten largest clones hold around 25%. The sequenced material came from CD8+ T cells from PBMCs. Receptor source: a human donor in good health (CMV status not recorded). Some clones in this sample may be carry-over from other donors' samples.

In this sample, this clonotype turned up many times. The chain uses TRBV7-2 and TRBJ1-2; D gene ambiguous. This CDR3 comprises 15 residues. CDR1 is SGHTA and CDR2 is FQGNSA in the germline V gene. The germline V and J ends were trimmed by 0 bases and 4 bases, with 12 bases remaining between them. CDR3 DNA sequence: TGTGCCAGCAGCTTAGCGACGGCGGCGGTCTATGGCTACACCTTC. Protein product: CASSLATAAVYGYTF.

This clonotype was picked up a small number of times. The chain employs TRBV11-2 and TRBJ2-3; D gene uncertain. The CDR3 totals 14 residues. CDR1 is SGHAT, CDR2 FQNNGV, per germline. The V gene lost 2 bases and the J gene lost 6 bases, with 12 bases spanning the gap. In DNA form, the CDR3 reads TGTGCCAGCAGCTTACTGGGAATGGTGGATACGCAGTATTTT. The encoded protein is CASSLLGMVDTQYF.

This chain links TRBV6-6 with TRBJ1-4; maybe TRBD1 (5 bases). This CDR3 has 16 amino acids. Trimming stripped 0 bases from V and 0 bases from J, with 8 bases between. Looked up from germline, CDR1 is MNHNY and CDR2 is SVGAGI (reference sequence). The CDR3: CASSYSRGATNEKLFF. The CDR3 region has the DNA TGTGCCAGCAGTTACTCAAGGGGTGCAACTAATGAAAAACTGTTTTTT.

This clonotype was seen only a few times. The chain couples TRBV2 to TRBJ1-4; D is unclear. This CDR3 has 13 residues. Trimming removed 7 bases from V and 3 bases from J, with 9 bases in between. The germline gives CDR1 SNHLY, CDR2 FYNNEI. The chain's CDR3 is CASIVVANEKLFF. The CDR3 DNA follows: TGTGCCAGCATTGTGGTAGCTAATGAAAAACTGTTTTTT.

This chain connects TRBV12-3 or TRBV12-4 to TRBJ1-2; D is uncertain. Trimming cost V 3 bases and J 3 bases, with 8 bases left between them. This CDR3 contains 13 residues. The chain's CDR3 is CASSFYIYYGYTF. The CDR3 bases are TGTGCCAGCAGTTTCTACATTTACTATGGCTACACCTTC.

This clonotype was observed a handful of times. This chain links TRBV2 with TRBJ2-1; D remains unclear. The V and J ends lost 2 bases and 9 bases respectively, with 8 bases between them. This CDR3 is built from 12 residues. Germline V gene data show CDR1 as SNHLY and CDR2 as FYNNEI. CDR3 sequence: CASSEWRPEQFF. CDR3 DNA: TGTGCCAGCAGTGAATGGCGACCTGAGCAGTTCTTC. Variable domain in full (rest from reference TRBV2 and TRBJ2-1): EPEVTQTPSHQVTQMGQEVILRCVPISNHLYFYWYRQILGQKVEFLVSFYNNEISEKSEIFDDQFSVERPDGSNFTLKIRSTKLEDSAMYFCASSEWRPEQFFGPGTRLTVL.

This rearrangement joins TRBV5-6 to TRBJ2-5; the D gene could be TRBD1 or TRBD2 (6 bases each). The germline V gene has CDR1 SGHDT and CDR2 YYEEEE. The V end lost 6 bases, the J end lost 5 bases, and 14 bases lay between the germline ends. The CDR3 is 13 residues long. The CDR3 DNA follows: TGTGCCAGCACCCCTGGGGGGCAGGAGACCCAGTACTTC. Protein sequence: CASTPGGQETQYF.

This clonotype was observed a handful of times. CDR3 sequence reads: CASSLTGGEYQPQHF. CDR3 bases: TGTGCCAGCAGCTTAACAGGGGGGGAGTATCAGCCCCAGCATTTT. V and J are TRBV7-9 and TRBJ1-5, with 8 positions matching TRBD1. Looked up from germline, CDR1 is SEHNR and CDR2 is FQNEAQ (reference sequence). V dropped 2 bases and J dropped 5; count of bases not matched to a gene: 5. The CDR3 has 15 amino acids.

This chain connects TRBV12-3 or TRBV12-4 to TRBJ2-5, with TRBD2 matching 10 bases. J lost 5 bases, V lost 3 bases, and 6 bases had no gene match. CDR3 length equals 15 residues. The CDR3, as DNA: TGTGCCAGCAGTTTTGGTAGCGGGGGGCTTGAGACCCAGTACTTC. Its protein is CASSFGSGGLETQYF.

The chain links TRBV12-3 or TRBV12-4 to TRBJ2-7, with a tentative D call TRBD1 (6 bases). CDR3 length: 13 residues. Trimming pared 9 bases from V and 1 base from J, leaving 13 bases between. CDR3 bases: TGTGCCAGTAAGACAGGCCAATCCTACGAGCAGTACTTC. Amino acid sequence: CASKTGQSYEQYF.

The V gene is TRBV29-1, the J gene TRBJ2-3; the D gene could be TRBD1 or TRBD2 (5 bases each). This CDR3 region has 14 residues. The V end was cut by 0 bases, the J end by 5 bases, with 12 bases between. CDR1 is SQVTM, CDR2 ANQGSEA, per germline. CDR3 sequence (DNA): TGCAGCGTTGAAGATGGGGACCAGCAAGATACGCAGTATTTT. Encoded protein: CSVEDGDQQDTQYF.

In this sample, this clonotype turned up a few times. V is TRBV14 and J is TRBJ2-7, with a tentative D call TRBD1 (6 bases). The CDR3 loop spans 15 amino acids. V gave up 4 bases and J gave up 3 bases, with 16 bases separating them. Per the germline V gene, CDR1 is SGHDN and CDR2 is FVKESK. CDR3 bases: TGTGCCAGCAGCCGACCAGACAGGAATTTCTACGAGCAGTACTTC. This codes for CASSRPDRNFYEQYF. The full variable domain, completed using reference TRBV14 and TRBJ2-7, is EAGVTQFPSHSVIEKGQTVTLRCDPISGHDNLYWYRRVMGKEIKFLLHFVKESKQDESGMPNNRFLAERTGGTYSTLKVQPAELEDSGVYFCASSRPDRNFYEQYFGPGTRLTVT.

This clonotype has more than one count but fewer than ten. This chain connects TRBV28 to TRBJ1-1; maybe TRBD1 (5 bases). CDR3 size: 14 residues. Germline V gene data show CDR1 as MDHEN and CDR2 as SYDVKM. Trimming stripped 4 bases from V and 4 bases from J, with 13 bases between. This chain's CDR3 is CASSSQTEITEAFF. CDR3 bases: TGTGCCAGCAGTTCCCAGACAGAGATCACTGAAGCTTTCTTT.

The V call is TRBV7-9, the J call TRBJ2-2; the D is unclear. CDR3 length: 11 amino acids. Per germline, CDR1 SEHNR and CDR2 FQNEAQ (reference sequence). V was cut by 7 bases and J by 4 bases, with 4 bases left in between. CDR3 bases: TGTGCCAGCACCGTCACCGGGGAGCTGTTTTTT. Its protein is CASTVTGELFF.

In its sample, this clonotype was seen a few times. V usage is TRBV7-8 and J usage is TRBJ2-1; D gene uncertain. V lost 1 base and J lost 0, with 16 bases in between. Germline CDR1 reads SGHVS; CDR2 reads FQNEAQ. The CDR3 runs 18 residues. CDR3 region: CASSLVIGAASSYNEQFF. DNA of the CDR3: TGTGCCAGCAGCTTAGTAATAGGTGCCGCTAGCTCCTACAATGAGCAGTTCTTC.

This clonotype was observed a handful of times. The V gene is TRBV28, the J gene TRBJ2-1; possibly TRBD1 for D (6 bases). Trimming removed 6 bases from V and 3 bases from J, with 12 bases in between. CDR3 length: 14 amino acids. The germline CDR1 and CDR2 sequences are MDHEN and SYDVKM. The CDR3 spells CASSDRSNYNEQFF. Written as DNA, the CDR3 is TGTGCCAGCAGCGACAGGTCTAACTACAATGAGCAGTTCTTC. The variable domain in full, completed from reference TRBV28 and TRBJ2-1, reads DVKVTQSSRYLVKRTGEKVFLECVQDMDHENMFWYRQDPGLGLRLIYFSYDVKMKEKGDIPEGYSVSREKKERFSLILESASTNQTSMYLCASSDRSNYNEQFFGPGTRLTVL.

This clonotype turned up a few times. The chain couples TRBV7-6 to TRBJ1-5, with D uncertain. This CDR3 is 13 amino acids long. Germline CDR1 and CDR2: SGHVS and FNYEAQ. The V and J ends lost 5 bases and 7 bases respectively, with 12 bases between them. The chain's CDR3 is CASSRTDSQPQHF. As DNA, the CDR3 is TGTGCCAGCAGCCGTACAGATTCCCAGCCCCAGCATTTT.

This clonotype occurred a few times. This rearrangement joins TRBV5-1 to TRBJ2-1, with 9 bases identical to TRBD2. The junction had 10 bases not matched to a gene; V was cut back by 3 bases and J by 9 bases. The CDR3 has 15 residues. Germline loops: CDR1 SGHRS, CDR2 YFSETQ. The CDR3 reads CASSSQPSGEFEQFF. In DNA, the CDR3 is TGCGCCAGCAGCTCCCAACCTAGCGGGGAATTTGAGCAGTTCTTC.

V is TRBV12-3 or TRBV12-4 and J is TRBJ1-5, with D unclear. V was clipped by 3 bases and J by 1 base, with 7 bases between them. The CDR3 is made up of 14 amino acids. CDR3 coding DNA: TGTGCCAGCAGTTTGGACTGGAGCAATCAGCCCCAGCATTTT. Translation gives CASSLDWSNQPQHF.

The rearrangement joins TRBV7-9 to TRBJ2-5; D call uncertain. Trimming took 10 bases from V and 5 from J, leaving 26 bases between them. The CDR3 is made up of 16 amino acids. Germline V gene lookup returns CDR1 SEHNR and CDR2 FQNEAQ (reference sequence). The CDR3 sequence is CAIPITPPAPRETQYF. In DNA form, the CDR3 reads TGTGCCATTCCTATCACGCCACCGGCCCCCCGGGAGACCCAGTACTTC. The variable domain in full, with the rest retrieved from reference TRBV7-9 and TRBJ2-5, is DTGVSQNPRHKITKRGQNVTFRCDPISEHNRLYWYRQTLGQGPEFLTYFQNEAQLEKSRLLSDRFSAERPKGSFSTLEIQRTEQGDSAMYLCAIPITPPAPRETQYFGPGTRLLVL.

The chain employs TRBV7-3 and TRBJ2-1, with D perhaps being TRBD1 or TRBD2 (6 bases each). CDR1 SGHTA and CDR2 FQGTGA come from the germline V gene. This CDR3 comprises 12 residues. Between the trimmed V and J ends, which lost 5 bases and 10 bases, there was a span of 12 bases. DNA of the CDR3: TGTGCCAGCAGCATCACAGGGAGGGAGCAGTTCTTC. Its translation: CASSITGREQFF.